This TCR beta chain was profiled in a study of blood T cell repertoires in COVID-19. As for the study in general: Sites in the United States, Italy and Spain provided acute and convalescent COVID-19 samples. PBMCs, B-cell-depleted T cells, or T cells provided the cDNA or gDNA that made up the material.

Original processing methods: Reference gene primer amplification in the assay estimated nucleated cell counts. Repertoires were generated with immunoSEQ multiplex PCR, while TCRdb's copy carries only in-frame clones and drops some. The DNA was the basis for D and trimming; V, J and clone size are from that table. The data show 150,000 or so clones, 80% to 90% seen once. This clone was recorded once. Material: peripheral blood. The receptor was derived from a woman aged 55-69 years with acute or convalescent COVID-19.

The CDR3 DNA follows: TGTGCCAGTAGACCCCGAGGACAGGGCGGCCACGAGCAGTACTTC. This codes for CASRPRGQGGHEQYF. This chain links TRBV19 with TRBJ2-7, with 8 positions matching TRBD1. CDR1 is LNHDA and CDR2 is SQIVND in the germline V gene (reference sequence). V dropped 6 bases and J dropped 5; count of bases not matched to a gene: 12. The CDR3 contains 15 residues.